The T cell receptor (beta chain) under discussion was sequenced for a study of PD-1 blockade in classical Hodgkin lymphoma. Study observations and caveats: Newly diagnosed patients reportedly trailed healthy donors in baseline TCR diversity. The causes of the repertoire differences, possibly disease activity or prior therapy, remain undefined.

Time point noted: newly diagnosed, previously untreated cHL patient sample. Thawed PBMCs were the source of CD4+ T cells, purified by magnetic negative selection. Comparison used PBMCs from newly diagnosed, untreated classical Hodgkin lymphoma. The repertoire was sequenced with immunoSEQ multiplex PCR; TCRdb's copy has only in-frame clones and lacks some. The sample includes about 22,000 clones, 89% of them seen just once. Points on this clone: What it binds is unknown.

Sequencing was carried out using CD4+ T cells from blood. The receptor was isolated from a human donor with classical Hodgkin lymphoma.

CDR3 bases: TGTGCCTGGACCTCCGGAGGGCTTGAGCCCCAGCATTTT. Its protein product is CAWTSGGLEPQHF. The V and J genes are TRBV30 and TRBJ1-5, with no clear D. The germline V gene encodes CDR1 GTSNPN and CDR2 SVGIG (reference sequence). The CDR3 contains 13 residues. The V end lost 4 bases, the J end lost 8 bases, and 15 bases lay between the germline ends. Based on the CDR3 plus reference TRBV30 and TRBJ1-5, the full variable domain is SQTIHQWPATLVQPVGSPLSLECTVEGTSNPNLYWYRQAAGRGLQLLFYSVGIGQISSEVPQNLSASRPQDRQFILSSKKLLLSDSGFYLCAWTSGGLEPQHFGDGTRLSIL.